This entry features one T cell receptor (beta chain) sequence. Its antigen is unknown. This CDR3 has 13 amino acids. With 8 bases clipped from V and 8 bases from J, the junction kept 7 bases outside the gene matches. Germline V gene lookup returns CDR1 MNHEY and CDR2 SMNVEV (reference sequence). Clones were read by immunoSEQ multiplex PCR, and TCRdb kept only the in-frame ones, dropping some. Of tens of thousands of clones in the sample, approximately 95% are singletons; the top ten hold roughly two fifths. These data are taken from a study of siplizumab effects on memory and regulatory T cells. Study-level points and caveats: Significant reduction of alloreactive sequences traceable to unstimulated CD4+ memory cells was observed with siplizumab.

The source material was CD8+ T cells sorted from blood. This chain joins TRBV27 and TRBJ1-4; 8 bases are a match to TRBD1. This clonotype originated in a human donor in good health. In nucleotides, the CDR3 is TGTGCCAGCGTTGGACAGGGTGGGGAAAAACTGTTTTTT. Protein product: CASVGQGGEKLFF.